The T cell receptor (beta chain) described here comes from a study of blood T cell repertoires in COVID-19. Turning to the study itself: The origin of the acute and convalescent COVID-19 samples was the United States, Italy and Spain.

How the authors handled the data: Amplified reference gene primers provided the basis for estimating nucleated cell counts. The repertoire was sequenced with immunoSEQ multiplex PCR; TCRdb's copy has only in-frame clones and lacks some. V and J calls and clone size are those listed in that table; D and trimming were worked out from the DNA. The sample holds around 20,000 clones, 84% seen once. Germline trimming cut 1 base from V and 2 bases from J; bases unmatched to any gene: 7. In germline, CDR1 is SEHNR, CDR2 FQNEAQ (reference sequence). The CDR3 is 17 residues long. This clone is deemed medium-sized (0.01 to 0.1%).

This TCR was sampled from a man aged 35 to 55 with acute or convalescent COVID-19. Sequencing input: peripheral blood. J is TRBJ2-1 and V is TRBV7-9, with 8 bases fitting TRBD1. In DNA, the CDR3 is TGTGCCAGCAGCTTAGGAATCGGACAGGGCGCCTACAATGAGCAGTTCTTC. It is translated as CASSLGIGQGAYNEQFF.